This T cell receptor (beta chain) stems from a study of naive and memory T cell subsets. General observations from the study: RNA-based TCR counts may shift with T cell activation and differentiation. Clonotypes here are unpaired alpha or beta chain sequences.

V lost 6 bases and J lost 13, with 18 bases in between. CDR3 length: 13 amino acids. CDR1 MGHDK and CDR2 SYGVNS come from the germline V gene. Details on this clonotype: Its target is not known.

An equimolar mix of two oligonucleotides served as the beta constant-region primer for TRBC1 and TRBC2. Four rounds of PCR amplified the ligated cDNA using nested alpha and beta constant-region primers plus SP2. TCRdb analysed the UMI-ligation and nested PCR reads with MiXCR anew, one entry per CDR3 protein. Altogether 95,000 to 150,000 distinct CDR3 sequences are present, around 35% being singletons, with the ten largest covering roughly 0.86%. Separate alpha and beta amplification began at the second PCR step. Input material: central memory CD4+ T cells from blood. This TCR came from a human donor in good health. V gene TRBV25-1 combines with J gene TRBJ1-4, with a weak D call TRBD1 (5 bases). The CDR3 is CASRGELGRGLFF. The CDR3 region has the DNA TGTGCCAGCAGGGGGGAACTTGGACGAGGACTGTTTTTT.